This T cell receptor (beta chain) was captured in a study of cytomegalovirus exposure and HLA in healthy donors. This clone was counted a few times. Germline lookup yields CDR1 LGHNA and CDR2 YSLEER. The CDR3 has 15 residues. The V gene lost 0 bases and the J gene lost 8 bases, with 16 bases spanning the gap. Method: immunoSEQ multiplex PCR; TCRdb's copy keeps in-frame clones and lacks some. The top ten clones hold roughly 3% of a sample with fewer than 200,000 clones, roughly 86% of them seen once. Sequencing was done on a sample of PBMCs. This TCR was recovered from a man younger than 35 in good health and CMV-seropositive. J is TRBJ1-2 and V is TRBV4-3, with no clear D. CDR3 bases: TGCGCCAGCAGCCAAGATCAGCGAGGTCCTGAGGGCTACACCTTC. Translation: CASSQDQRGPEGYTF.